This entry features one T cell receptor beta chain sequence. Single viable CD3+CD4+CD8-CD45RO+ cells were sorted as the memory CD4+ T cells. The record originates from a study of memory CD4+ T cells and cytomegalovirus serostatus. CDR3 length: 13 residues. With 3 bases removed from V and 6 bases from J, the gap between germline ends came to 8 bases. The V gene's germline CDR1 is MNHNS and CDR2 SASEGT. The method was immunoSEQ multiplex PCR; TCRdb's version includes in-frame clones alone and lacks a portion of them. The sample shows under 50,000 clones, under 80% of them seen only once. The V gene is TRBV6-1, the J gene TRBJ2-2, with unresolved D. This TCR came from an adult in good health and CMV-seronegative. Sequenced input: memory CD4+ T cells from blood. The CDR3 coding sequence is TGTGCCAGCAGTGAGACCTTGCCCGGGGAGCTGTTTTTT. This sequence encodes CASSETLPGELFF.